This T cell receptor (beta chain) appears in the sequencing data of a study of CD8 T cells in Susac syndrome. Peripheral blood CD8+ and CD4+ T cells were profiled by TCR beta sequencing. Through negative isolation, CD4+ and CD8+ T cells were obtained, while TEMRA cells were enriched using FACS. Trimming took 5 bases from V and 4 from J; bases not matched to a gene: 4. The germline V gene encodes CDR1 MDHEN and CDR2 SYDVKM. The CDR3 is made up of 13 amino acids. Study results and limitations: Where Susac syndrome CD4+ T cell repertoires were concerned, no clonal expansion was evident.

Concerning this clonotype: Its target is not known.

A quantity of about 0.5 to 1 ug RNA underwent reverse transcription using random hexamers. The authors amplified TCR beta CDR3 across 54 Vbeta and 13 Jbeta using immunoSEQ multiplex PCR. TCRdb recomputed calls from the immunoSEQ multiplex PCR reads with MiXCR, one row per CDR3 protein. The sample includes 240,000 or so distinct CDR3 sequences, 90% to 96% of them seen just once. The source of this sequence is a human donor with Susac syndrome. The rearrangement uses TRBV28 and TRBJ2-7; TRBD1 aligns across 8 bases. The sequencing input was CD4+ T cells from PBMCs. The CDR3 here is CASSPGGIYEQYF. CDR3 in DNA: TGTGCCAGCAGTCCAGGGGGCATTTACGAGCAGTACTTC.